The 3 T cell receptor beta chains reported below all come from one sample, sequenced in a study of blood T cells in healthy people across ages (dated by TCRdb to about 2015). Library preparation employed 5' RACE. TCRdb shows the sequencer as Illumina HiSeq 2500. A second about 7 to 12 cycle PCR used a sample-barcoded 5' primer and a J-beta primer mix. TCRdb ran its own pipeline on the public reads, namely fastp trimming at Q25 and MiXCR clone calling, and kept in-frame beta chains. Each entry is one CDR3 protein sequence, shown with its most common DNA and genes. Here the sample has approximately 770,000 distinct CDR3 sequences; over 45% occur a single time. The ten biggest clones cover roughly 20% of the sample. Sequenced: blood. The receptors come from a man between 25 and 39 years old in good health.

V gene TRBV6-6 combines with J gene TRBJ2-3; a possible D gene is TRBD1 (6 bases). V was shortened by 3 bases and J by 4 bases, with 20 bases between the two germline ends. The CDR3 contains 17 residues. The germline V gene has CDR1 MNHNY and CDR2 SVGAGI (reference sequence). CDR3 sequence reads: CASSYRAGAMEPDTQYF. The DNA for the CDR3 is TGTGCCAGCAGTTATCGTGCAGGGGCAATGGAACCAGATACGCAGTATTTT.

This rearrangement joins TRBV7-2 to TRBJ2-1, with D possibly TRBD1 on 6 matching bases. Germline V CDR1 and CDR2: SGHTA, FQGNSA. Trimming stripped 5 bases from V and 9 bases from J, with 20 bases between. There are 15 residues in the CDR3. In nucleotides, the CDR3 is TGTGCCAGCAGCCTCTTGGTGGGGGCGAGGGGTGAGCAGTTCTTC. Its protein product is CASSLLVGARGEQFF.

CDR3 sequence (DNA): TGCAGTGCTTTAGCGGGGGGGCCCATTGAGCAGTTCTTC. Translated, it gives CSALAGGPIEQFF. The chain is built from TRBV20-1 and TRBJ2-1; 11 positions match TRBD2. There are 13 residues in the CDR3. J was trimmed by 9 bases and V by 5 bases; bases with no gene match: 6. Germline lookup yields CDR1 DFQATT and CDR2 SNEGSKA (reference sequence).